This TCR beta chain was retrieved from a study of PD-L1 blockade in urothelial cancer. Study-wide context: Of around 31 patients, just under 26 were males with bladder-origin urothelial cancer. Blood analyses occurred 3 weeks (second dose) and 6 weeks post treatment start. Previous chemotherapy exposure amounted to 0 to 3 regimens for patients.

Some clones are missing from TCRdb's copy, which holds only in-frame ones; the method was immunoSEQ multiplex PCR. The sample has about 84,000 clones; over 90% are singletons. It was locally advanced or metastatic urothelial carcinoma that patients had. Between the trimmed V and J ends, which lost 3 bases and 4 bases, there was a span of 14 bases. This CDR3 spans 15 amino acids. Germline V lookup: CDR1 MDHEN, CDR2 SYDVKM. The clonotype originates from a man aged 55 to 69 with urothelial cancer. The rearrangement joins TRBV28 to TRBJ2-3, with D possibly matching TRBD1 (5 bases). The sequencing used PBMCs, collected around atezolizumab (anti-PD-L1) treatment. CDR3 coding DNA: TGTGCCAGCAGTTTCGTGGGGCGTGGGCCAGATACGCAGTATTTT. This gives the protein CASSFVGRGPDTQYF.